The clone carrying this T cell receptor beta chain was seen many times. Its specificity is unknown. The CDR3 has 15 amino acids. Germline CDR1 is SGHRS and CDR2 is YFSETQ. Trimming cost V 1 base and J 10 bases, with 18 bases left between them. Template material for amplifying TCR beta CDR3 regions consisted of RNA transcripts. The HTBI primer set drove a first-round RT-PCR of the TCR CDR3. TCRdb re-called the multiplex PCR reads through MiXCR, storing one row per CDR3 protein. Among hundreds of thousands of distinct CDR3 sequences, just under 20% were seen once, and the ten largest hold 47%. This sample was included in a study of T cells in Graves' hyperthyroidism and ophthalmopathy. General study points: It was a median approximately 7.1 months before onset that the model predicted ophthalmopathy.

This sequence originates from a man aged 40-49 years with Graves' ophthalmopathy. The sample taken for sequencing was blood. The chain carries TRBV5-1 and TRBJ2-1; D might be TRBD2 (7 bases). In nucleotides, the CDR3 is TGCGCCAGCAGCTTGAGGGGGGGCGTAATAGCGGAGCAGTTCTTC. It is translated as CASSLRGGVIAEQFF.